This TCR beta chain comes out of a study of T cell clonality in common variable immunodeficiency. The germline CDR1 and CDR2 sequences are SGHTA and FQGNSA. The ends lost 6 bases at V and 7 bases at J; junction bases unmatched: 11. The CDR3 is made up of 15 amino acids. This clone was detected many times. Read data end 3 residues before the CDR3 end; the end is taken from the germline J gene. The protocol was immunoSEQ multiplex PCR, while the TCRdb copy is restricted to in-frame clones and leaves out a portion. The sample contains approximately 57,000 clones, none of them singletons. The TCR was taken from a person aged 18 to 75 in good health. The chain recombines TRBV7-2 with TRBJ1-2, with 10 bases lining up with TRBD1. Sequenced sample: peripheral blood mononuclear cells. CDR3 DNA (partial): TGTGCCAGCAGTCCGATGACAGGGGGCGCGATTGGC. It yields the protein CASSPMTGGAIG. The whole CDR3 region reads CASSPMTGGAIGYTF.